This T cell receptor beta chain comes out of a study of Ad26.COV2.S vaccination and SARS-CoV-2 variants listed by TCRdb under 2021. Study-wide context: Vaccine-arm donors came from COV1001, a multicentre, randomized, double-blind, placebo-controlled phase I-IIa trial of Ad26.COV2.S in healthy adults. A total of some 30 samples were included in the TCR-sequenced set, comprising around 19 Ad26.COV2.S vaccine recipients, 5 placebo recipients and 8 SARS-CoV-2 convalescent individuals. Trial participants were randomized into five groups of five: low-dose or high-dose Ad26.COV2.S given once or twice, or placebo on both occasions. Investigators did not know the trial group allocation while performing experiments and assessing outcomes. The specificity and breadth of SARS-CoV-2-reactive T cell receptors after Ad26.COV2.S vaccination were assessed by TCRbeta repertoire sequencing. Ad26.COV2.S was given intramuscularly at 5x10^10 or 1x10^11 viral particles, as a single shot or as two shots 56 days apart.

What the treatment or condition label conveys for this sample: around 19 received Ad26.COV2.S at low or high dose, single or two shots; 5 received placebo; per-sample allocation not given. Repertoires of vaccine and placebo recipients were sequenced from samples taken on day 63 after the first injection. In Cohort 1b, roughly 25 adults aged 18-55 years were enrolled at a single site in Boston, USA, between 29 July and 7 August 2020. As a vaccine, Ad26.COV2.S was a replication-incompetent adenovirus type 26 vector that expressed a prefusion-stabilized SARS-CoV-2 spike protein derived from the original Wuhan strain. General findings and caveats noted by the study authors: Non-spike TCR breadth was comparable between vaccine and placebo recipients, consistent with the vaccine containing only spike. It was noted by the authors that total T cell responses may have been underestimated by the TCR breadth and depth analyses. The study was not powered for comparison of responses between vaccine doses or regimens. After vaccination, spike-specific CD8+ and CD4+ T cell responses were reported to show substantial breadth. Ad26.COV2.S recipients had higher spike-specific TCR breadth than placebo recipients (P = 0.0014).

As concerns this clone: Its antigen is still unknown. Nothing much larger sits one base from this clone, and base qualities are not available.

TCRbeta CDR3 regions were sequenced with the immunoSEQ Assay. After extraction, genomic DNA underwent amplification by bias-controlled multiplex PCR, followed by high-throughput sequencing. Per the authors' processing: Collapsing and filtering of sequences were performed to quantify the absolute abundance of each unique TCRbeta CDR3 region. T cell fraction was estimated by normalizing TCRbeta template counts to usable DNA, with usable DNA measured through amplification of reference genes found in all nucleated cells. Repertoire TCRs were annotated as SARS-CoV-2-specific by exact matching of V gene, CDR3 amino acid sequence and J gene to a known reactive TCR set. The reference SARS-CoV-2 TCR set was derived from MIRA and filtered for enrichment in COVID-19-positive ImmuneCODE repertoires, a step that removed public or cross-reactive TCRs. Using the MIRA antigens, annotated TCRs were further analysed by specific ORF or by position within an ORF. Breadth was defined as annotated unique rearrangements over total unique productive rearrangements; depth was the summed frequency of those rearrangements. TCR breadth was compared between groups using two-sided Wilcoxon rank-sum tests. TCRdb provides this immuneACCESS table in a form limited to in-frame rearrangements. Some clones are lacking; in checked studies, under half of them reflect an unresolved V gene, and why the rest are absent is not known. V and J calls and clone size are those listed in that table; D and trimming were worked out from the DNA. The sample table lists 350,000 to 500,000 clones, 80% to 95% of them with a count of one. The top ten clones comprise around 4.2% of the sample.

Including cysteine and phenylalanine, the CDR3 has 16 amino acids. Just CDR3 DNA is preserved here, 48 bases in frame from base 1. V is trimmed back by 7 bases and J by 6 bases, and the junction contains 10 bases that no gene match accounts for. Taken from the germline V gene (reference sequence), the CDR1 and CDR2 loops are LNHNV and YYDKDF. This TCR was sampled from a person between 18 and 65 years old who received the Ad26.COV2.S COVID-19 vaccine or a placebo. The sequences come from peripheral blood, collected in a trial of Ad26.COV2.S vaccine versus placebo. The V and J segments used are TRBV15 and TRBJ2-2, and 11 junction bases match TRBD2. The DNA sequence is TGTGCCACCACGAGGGTTAGCGGGAGGGCCGCCGGGGAGCTGTTTTTT. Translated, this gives CATTRVSGRAAGELFF.